This T cell receptor (beta chain) was obtained from a study of metastatic and nonmetastatic thyroid tumors. Study information: Repertoires were compared across blood and tumor or nodule tissue from malignant and benign thyroid patients.

No patient had received any treatment before thyroid surgery. About this clone itself: What it binds is unknown.

Per the authors' pipeline: A papillary thyroid cancer distant-metastasis classifier was built from CDR3 differences across clinicopathological groups. TCRdb called clones again from the PCR reads with MiXCR. The V and J calls and clone size are TCRdb's, not the authors'. This sample has around 6,400 clones, with roughly a third found just once. Overall study results and limits: For both blood and tumor, malignant thyroid tumors reportedly showed significantly higher TCR beta diversity than benign nodules did.

The V gene lost 7 bases and the J gene lost 7 bases, with 14 bases spanning the gap. CDR3 length: 11 amino acids. The germline gives CDR1 GTSNPN, CDR2 SVGIG (reference sequence). This chain joins TRBV30 and TRBJ2-7; D possibly uses TRBD1 or TRBD2 (5 bases each). Sequencing was carried out using tumor tissue. The receptor was isolated from a female donor with papillary thyroid cancer or a benign thyroid nodule (not recorded which). Some clones in this sample may be carry-over from other donors' samples. CDR3 amino acids: CAYLGVREQYF. In DNA form, the CDR3 reads TGTGCCTACTTGGGGGTTCGGGAGCAGTACTTC.